The T cell receptor beta chain described here comes from a study of cytomegalovirus exposure and HLA in healthy donors. PCR employed 60 Vbeta and 13 Jbeta primers. The method was immunoSEQ multiplex PCR; TCRdb's version includes in-frame clones alone and lacks a portion of them. In the table there are fewer than 350,000 clones, about 90% of which are singletons. From germline, CDR1 is SNHLY and CDR2 FYNNEI. V lost 6 bases and J 2 bases, leaving 10 bases between the germline ends. The CDR3 loop spans 13 amino acids. Overall study results and limits: Three chains linked to CMV were shown in vitro to be specific for CMV antigens.

This clone occurred once. Its antigen is as yet unknown. Other DNA sequences within the sample encode an identical CDR3. V usage is TRBV2 and J usage is TRBJ1-2, with D possibly matching TRBD1 (6 bases). This TCR derives from a woman between 18 and 29 years old in good health and CMV-seronegative. The sample comprised PBMCs. The CDR3 spells CASSRDTNYGYTF. The CDR3 coding sequence is TGTGCCAGCAGCCGGGACACCAACTATGGCTACACCTTC.